Detailed here is one TCR beta chain. Its specificity is unknown. These data belong to a study of radiotherapy plus CTLA-4 blockade in lung cancer. Study background: Objective responses were recorded in 15% to 20% of patients, with disease control recorded in about 29%. Study results and limitations: Among blood TCR repertoires after radiotherapy plus ipilimumab, tumor-derived clones expanded. Interferon-beta, together with early blood T cell clone dynamics, reportedly best predicted response.

Only in-frame clones appear in the TCRdb table, and some are missing; sequencing was by immunoSEQ multiplex PCR. The table shows roughly 100,000 clones, with about 84% occurring only once. The CDR3 length is 11 residues. V was trimmed by 6 bases and J by 3 bases, leaving 6 bases between them. Germline V CDR1 and CDR2: SNHLY, FYNNEI. This sequence was found in a human donor with non-small cell lung cancer that progressed on radiotherapy plus ipilimumab. Some clones in this sample may be carry-over from other donors' samples. This chain links TRBV2 with TRBJ2-7; D is ambiguous. The specimen comprised peripheral blood, sampled from a patient treated with radiotherapy plus ipilimumab. For the CDR3, the DNA is TGTGCCAGCAGGAGAGTCTACGAGCAGTACTTC. This translates into CASRRVYEQYF.